The text below deals with one T cell receptor beta chain. The antigen is not known. Since a much larger clone is just one base distant, this may be a read error. Assay used: immunoSEQ multiplex PCR; TCRdb lists only in-frame clones, some missing. The profile shows over 150,000 clones, about nine tenths of them singletons. This sample is drawn from a study of T cell responses to AZD1222 COVID-19 vaccine. Notes on the study in general: Clonal diversity was possibly underestimated, and white British individuals and females predominated among donors. Two AZD1222 administrations were followed by greater Spike-specific TCR breadth and depth. Among AZD1222 vaccinees, only five to seven were seropositive at baseline. At 160-218 and 743-854, vaccine-associated CD4 TCRs were dominant, and they spanned spike.

The CDR3 has 13 residues. V gave up 3 bases and J gave up 1 base, with 6 bases separating them. The germline CDR1 and CDR2 sequences are MRHNA and SNTAGT. The chain joins TRBV6-4 to TRBJ1-1, with D hard to call. Sequencing used peripheral blood, obtained on day 0 of AZD1222 vaccination. The clonotype comes from an adult in good health. CDR3 protein: CASSERENTEAFF. Here the CDR3 DNA reads TGTGCCAGCAGTGAAAGGGAGAACACTGAAGCTTTCTTT.